Listed below are T cell receptor beta chains from one sample, sequenced in a study of blood T cell repertoires in COVID-19. Using immunoSEQ multiplex PCR, the repertoire was profiled, and TCRdb retains in-frame clones only, with some absent. Among approximately 46,000 clones, around 88% were seen once, and the ten largest hold approximately 3.3%. Material for sequencing was peripheral blood. The receptors were sampled from a human donor in a cohort sampled during active COVID-19. CDR3s include the opening cysteine and the closing phenylalanine or tryptophan. The order of the fields is J gene, V gene, CDR3 length, clone size, D gene, CDR3 DNA, CDR3 protein. A D gene is named only where the DNA matches it firmly. The listing skips clone size in some rows; elsewhere it reads once, few, many or a size class.

>TRBJ2-1|TRBV6-2/TRBV6-3|16|NA|TRBD1
TGTGCCAGCAGTGACCGGACAGGGGAGGCCTACAATGAGCAGTTCTTC
CASSDRTGEAYNEQFF
>TRBJ2-1|TRBV14|14|NA|NA
TGTGCCAGCAGCCCCACAGGGCTGGACAATGAGCAGTTCTTC
CASSPTGLDNEQFF
>TRBJ1-1|TRBV5-4|15|NA|TRBD1
TGTGCCAGCAGCACAAGACAGGGGGGGAACACTGAAGCTTTCTTT
CASSTRQGGNTEAFF
>TRBJ2-1|TRBV5-4|16|NA|NA
TGTGCCAGCAGCTTGCGCAGTGGCACTACCTACAATGAGCAGTTCTTC
CASSLRSGTTYNEQFF
>TRBJ1-6|TRBV6-6|13|NA|NA
TGTGCCAGCAGTTACTCCCACGGTTCACCCCTCCACTTT
CASSYSHGSPLHF
>TRBJ2-7|TRBV4-3|20|once|TRBD1
TGCGCCAGCAGCCAAGGGGGCTCGGGGACAGGGCGAGTTAGGTCCTACGAGCAGTACTTC
CASSQGGSGTGRVRSYEQYF
>TRBJ2-5|TRBV7-2|16|once|NA
TGTGCCAGCAGCTTAGCGAGCGGAATGACTGAAGAGACCCAGTACTTC
CASSLASGMTEETQYF
>TRBJ2-1|TRBV6-5|13|NA|TRBD2
TGTGCCGTCGCCGGGACTATACCCAATGAGCAGTTCTTC
CAVAGTIPNEQFF
>TRBJ1-1|TRBV7-8|15|NA|TRBD1
TGTGCCAGCAGCTTAGTTCGGACAGGGGGAACTGAAGCTTTCTTT
CASSLVRTGGTEAFF
>TRBJ1-4|TRBV9|14|NA|TRBD1
TGTGCCAGCAGCCCGACAGGGGCGAATGAAAAACTGTTTTTT
CASSPTGANEKLFF
>TRBJ2-5|TRBV7-9|15|few|TRBD2
TGTGCCAGCAGTCTAGCGGGATCCTTCCAAGAGACCCAGTACTTC
CASSLAGSFQETQYF
>TRBJ1-2|TRBV5-1|16|NA|NA
TGCGCCAGCTCCGTGCGAAGGGGTGAAGCTAACTATGGCTACACCTTC
CASSVRRGEANYGYTF
>TRBJ1-6|TRBV27|12|NA|NA
TGTGCCAGCAGCGGGGGTGGTTCACCCCTCCACTTT
CASSGGGSPLHF
>TRBJ2-7|TRBV6-5|16|NA|TRBD2
TGTGCCAGCAGTTACTCGTATTCTAGCGGAGCCTACGAGCAGTACTTC
CASSYSYSSGAYEQYF
>TRBJ1-1|TRBV18|14|NA|TRBD1
TGTGCCAGCTCACCGACAGGGGGTGACTTTGAAGCTTTCTTT
CASSPTGGDFEAFF
>TRBJ1-6|TRBV19|17|NA|TRBD1
TGTGCCAGTAGTGCCCGGACGGACAGGGCTTCCAATTCACCCCTCCACTTT
CASSARTDRASNSPLHF
>TRBJ1-1|TRBV7-9|16|NA|NA
TGTGCCAGCACCAGCCCCCAGGCCATCTTGAACACTGAAGCTTTCTTT
CASTSPQAILNTEAFF
>TRBJ2-7|TRBV7-2|15|NA|TRBD2
TGTGCCAGCAAGCCGACTAGCGGGAACTCCTACGAGCAGTACTTC
CASKPTSGNSYEQYF
>TRBJ1-1|TRBV7-9|15|medium-sized|NA
TGTGCCAGCAGCCCCGTACAGGGCATGAACACTGAAGCTTTCTTT
CASSPVQGMNTEAFF
>TRBJ1-6|TRBV14|13|NA|NA
TGTGCCAGCAGCCTACAGGTCTGGTCACCCCTCCACTTT
CASSLQVWSPLHF
>TRBJ2-5|TRBV9|12|NA|TRBD1
TGTGCCAGCAGCTCAGGGGGAGAGACCCAGTACTTC
CASSSGGETQYF
>TRBJ1-2|TRBV10-2|11|NA|NA
TGCGCCAGCAGTGACTTATATGGCTACACCTTC
CASSDLYGYTF